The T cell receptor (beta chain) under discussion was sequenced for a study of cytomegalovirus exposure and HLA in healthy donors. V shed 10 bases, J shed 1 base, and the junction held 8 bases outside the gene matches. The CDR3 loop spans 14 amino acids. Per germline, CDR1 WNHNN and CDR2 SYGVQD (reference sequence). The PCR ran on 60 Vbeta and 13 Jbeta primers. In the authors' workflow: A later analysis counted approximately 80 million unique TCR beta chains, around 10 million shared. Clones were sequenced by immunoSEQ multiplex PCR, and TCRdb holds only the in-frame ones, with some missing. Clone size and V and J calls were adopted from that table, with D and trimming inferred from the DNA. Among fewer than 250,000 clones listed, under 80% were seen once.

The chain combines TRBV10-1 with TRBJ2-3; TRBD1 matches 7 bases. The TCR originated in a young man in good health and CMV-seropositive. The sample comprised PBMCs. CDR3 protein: CATPGQRCTDTQYF. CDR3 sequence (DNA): TGCGCCACCCCGGGACAGAGATGCACAGATACGCAGTATTTT.